This T cell receptor beta chain was found in a study of cytomegalovirus exposure and HLA in healthy donors. Between the trimmed V and J ends, which lost 3 bases and 4 bases, there was a span of 18 bases. The germline gives CDR1 MNHNS, CDR2 SASEGT. The CDR3 consists of 16 residues. Study-level results: The investigators catalogued some 150 TCR beta chains as cytomegalovirus-associated. A later analysis, which compared TCR beta chains of equal frequency, found the HLA-associated ones more clonally expanded. Most TCR sequences showed up rarely, but some public TCRs showed up in many donors.

Comments on this clone: Its specificity is not known.

This PCR relied on a set of 60 Vbeta primers and 13 Jbeta primers. Libraries were prepared by immunoSEQ multiplex PCR; TCRdb keeps only in-frame clonotypes and omits some of them. The table has around 200,000 clones, approximately 78% seen once; the top ten hold approximately 0.8%. Sequencing was done on a sample of PBMCs. This sequence was found in a woman between 18 and 29 years old in good health and CMV-seronegative. The chain employs TRBV6-1 and TRBJ2-5; D might be TRBD2 (5 bases). Here the CDR3 DNA reads TGTGCCAGCAGTGATGAGCCCGAGGGTTTGGGAGAGACCCAGTACTTC. Protein sequence: CASSDEPEGLGETQYF.